A selection of T cell receptor beta chains follows, all from one sample in a study of regulatory T cells in long-lasting Graves disease. TCRdb re-derived calls from the multiplex PCR reads in MiXCR, one entry per CDR3 protein. Among more than 300,000 distinct CDR3 sequences listed, around 15% were seen once. This sample was also put to use in a study of T cells in Graves' hyperthyroidism and ophthalmopathy.

Sample: peripheral blood mononuclear cells (PBMCs), taken at new diagnosis, from a patient treated with antithyroid drugs. The origin of the receptors is a woman younger than 30 with Graves disease. The CDR3 runs from the conserved cysteine through the conserved F or W. The D gene is left open where the match is weak. Size values are once, few and many counts, or a class for expanded clones, and some rows have none.

j_call,v_call,d_call,clone_size,cdr3_nt,cdr3_aa
TRBJ2-7,TRBV13,TRBD1,.,TGTGCCAGCCATCCGGGACAGGGGTCCTACGAGCAGTACTTC,CASHPGQGSYEQYF
TRBJ1-1,TRBV12-3/TRBV12-4,.,many,TGTGCCAGCAGTTTTGACCCGTCGGGCACTGAAGCTTTCTTT,CASSFDPSGTEAFF
TRBJ2-7,TRBV19,TRBD1,.,TGTGCCAGTAGCCCTGGGACAGGGGCCTTCGGCGAGCAGTACTTC,CASSPGTGAFGEQYF
TRBJ2-7,TRBV4-1,.,.,TGCGCCAGCAGCCATGTGGGCCCTCCAACCTACGAGCAGTACTTC,CASSHVGPPTYEQYF
TRBJ2-7,TRBV12-3/TRBV12-4,.,many,TGTGCCAGCAGTAGGGCCCAATCCTACGAGCAGTACTTC,CASSRAQSYEQYF
TRBJ1-4,TRBV27,.,few,TGTGCCAGCAGCCCTTCTAATGAAAAACTGTTTTTT,CASSPSNEKLFF
TRBJ1-5,TRBV19,.,many,TGTGCCAGTACCATGGTAGGGAATAGGCAGCCCCAGCATTTT,CASTMVGNRQPQHF
TRBJ1-4,TRBV13,.,many,TGTGCCAGCAGCCCGAGACCGGGCCCAAGTGGAGAAAAACTGTTTTTT,CASSPRPGPSGEKLFF
TRBJ2-7,TRBV6-1,TRBD1,many,TGTGCCAGCATGAGACAGGGGGCGTGGGAGCAGTACTTC,CASMRQGAWEQYF
TRBJ2-2,TRBV24-1,.,.,TGTGCCACCAGTGATTTAGGGCAGGGGGGCACCGGGGAGCTGTTTTTT,CATSDLGQGGTGELFF
TRBJ2-1,TRBV12-3/TRBV12-4,.,many,TGTGCCAGCACCAGTCGTCCTCCCAATGAGCAGTTCTTC,CASTSRPPNEQFF
TRBJ2-7,TRBV28,TRBD2,many,TGTGCCAGCAGTTTAATGTCGGGACTAGGAGTCTACGAGCAGTACTTC,CASSLMSGLGVYEQYF
TRBJ1-5,TRBV6-5,TRBD1,.,TGTGCCAGCAGTTACTCCCGGGACAGGGGCGATCAGCCCCAGCATTTT,CASSYSRDRGDQPQHF
TRBJ2-3,TRBV3-1,TRBD2,many,TGTGCCAGCAGCCAAGAGGGAGCGGGGGGGGCCGGTATGCAGTATTTT,CASSQEGAGGAGMQYF
TRBJ1-4,TRBV11-2,TRBD1,many,TGTGCCAGCAGCTCGTTACAGGGGGCAGGTGAAAAACTGTTTTTT,CASSSLQGAGEKLFF
TRBJ1-2,TRBV6-2/TRBV6-3,.,.,TGTGCCAGCAGTGCTTCGGGGACCGACTATGGCTACACCTTC,CASSASGTDYGYTF
TRBJ2-3,TRBV24-1,TRBD2,few,TGTGCCACCAGTGACCCCAGCGGGATGCCCACAGATACGCAGTATTTT,CATSDPSGMPTDTQYF
TRBJ1-1,TRBV19,.,.,TGTGCCAGTATGGACCCTATGAACACTGAAGCTTTCTTT,CASMDPMNTEAFF
TRBJ2-3,TRBV5-1,TRBD2,few,TGCGCCAGCAGGCGACTAGCCGGGAGCACAGATACGCAGTATTTT,CASRRLAGSTDTQYF
TRBJ1-4,TRBV28,.,few,TGTGCCAGCAGTTTAAGAGGCAGTAGGGAAAAACTGTTTTTT,CASSLRGSREKLFF
TRBJ1-5,TRBV12-5,TRBD1,many,TGTGCTAGTGGTCTTGGACAGGGTTTAAATCAGCCCCAGCATTTT,CASGLGQGLNQPQHF
TRBJ2-2,TRBV5-6,.,many,TGTGCCAGCAGCCCCTACAAGAACACCGGGGAGCTGTTTTTT,CASSPYKNTGELFF
TRBJ2-4,TRBV20-1,.,many,TGCAGTGCTAGAGATCCGATAGCCAAAAACATTCAGTACTTC,CSARDPIAKNIQYF